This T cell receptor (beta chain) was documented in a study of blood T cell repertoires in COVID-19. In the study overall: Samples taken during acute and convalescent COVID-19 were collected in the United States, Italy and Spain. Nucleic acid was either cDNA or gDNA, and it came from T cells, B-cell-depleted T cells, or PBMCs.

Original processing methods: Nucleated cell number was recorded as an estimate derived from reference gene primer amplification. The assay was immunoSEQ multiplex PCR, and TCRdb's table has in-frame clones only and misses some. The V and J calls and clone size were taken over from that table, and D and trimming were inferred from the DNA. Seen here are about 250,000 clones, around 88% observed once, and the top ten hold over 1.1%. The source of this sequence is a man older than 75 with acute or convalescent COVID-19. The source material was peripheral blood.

CDR3 in amino acids: CASRETGNTEAFF. Written as DNA, the CDR3 is TGTGCCAGCAGAGAAACAGGGAACACTGAAGCTTTCTTT. The genes are TRBV12-3 or TRBV12-4 and TRBJ1-1, with D possibly being TRBD1 (5 bases). The CDR3 sequence is 13 residues long. V was trimmed by 6 bases and J by 1 base, leaving 9 bases between them.